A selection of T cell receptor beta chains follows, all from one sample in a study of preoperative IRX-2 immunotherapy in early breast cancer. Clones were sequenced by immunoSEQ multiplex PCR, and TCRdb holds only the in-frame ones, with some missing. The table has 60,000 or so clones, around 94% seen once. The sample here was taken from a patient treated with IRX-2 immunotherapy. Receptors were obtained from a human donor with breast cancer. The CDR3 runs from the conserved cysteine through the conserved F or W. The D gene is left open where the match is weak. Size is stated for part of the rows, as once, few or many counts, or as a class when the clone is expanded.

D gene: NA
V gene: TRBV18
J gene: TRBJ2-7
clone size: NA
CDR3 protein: CASSLFSHEQYF
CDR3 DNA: TGTGCCAGCTCACTTTTTTCCCACGAGCAGTACTTC

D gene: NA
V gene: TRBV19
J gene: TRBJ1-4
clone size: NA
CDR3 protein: CASSIDKWTATNEKLFF
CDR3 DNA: TGTGCCAGTAGTATAGATAAGTGGACAGCCACTAATGAAAAACTGTTTTTT

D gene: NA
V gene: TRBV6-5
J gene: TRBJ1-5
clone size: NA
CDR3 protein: CASSYRDSNQPQHF
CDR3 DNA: TGTGCCAGCAGTTACAGGGATAGCAATCAGCCCCAGCATTTT

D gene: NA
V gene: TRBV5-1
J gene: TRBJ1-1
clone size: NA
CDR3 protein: CASRVDRDLNTEAFF
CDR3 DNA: TGCGCCAGCAGGGTGGACAGAGATCTTAACACTGAAGCTTTCTTT

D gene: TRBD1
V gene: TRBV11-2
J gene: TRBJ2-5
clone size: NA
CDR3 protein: CASSLYGTGGEETQYF
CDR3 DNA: TGTGCCAGCAGCTTATATGGGACAGGGGGCGAAGAGACCCAGTACTTC

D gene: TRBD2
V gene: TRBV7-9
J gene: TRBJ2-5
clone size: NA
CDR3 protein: CASSPRGLALETQYF
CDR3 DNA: TGTGCCAGCAGTCCCAGGGGACTAGCTTTAGAGACCCAGTACTTC

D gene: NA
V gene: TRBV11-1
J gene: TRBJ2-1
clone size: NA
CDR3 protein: CASSPNDRLYGEQFF
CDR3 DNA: TGTGCCAGCAGCCCTAATGACCGCCTTTACGGTGAGCAGTTCTTC

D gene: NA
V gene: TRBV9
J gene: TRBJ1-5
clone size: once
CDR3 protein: CASSGDGNQPQHF
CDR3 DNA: TGTGCCAGCAGCGGGGACGGTAATCAGCCCCAGCATTTT

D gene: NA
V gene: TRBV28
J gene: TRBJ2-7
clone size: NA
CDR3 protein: CASRRDIAYEQYF
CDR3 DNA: TGTGCCAGCAGACGGGACATTGCCTACGAGCAGTACTTC

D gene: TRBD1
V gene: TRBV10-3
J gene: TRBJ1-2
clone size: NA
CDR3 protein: CAISQDRGYGYTF
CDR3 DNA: TGTGCCATCAGCCAGGACAGGGGCTATGGCTACACCTTC

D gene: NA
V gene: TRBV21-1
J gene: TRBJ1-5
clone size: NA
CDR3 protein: CASETIRGPKKYSNQPQHF
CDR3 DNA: TGTGCCAGCGAGACGATCAGGGGTCCAAAAAAATATAGCAATCAGCCCCAGCATTTT

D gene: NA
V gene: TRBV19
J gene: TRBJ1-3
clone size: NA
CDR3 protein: CASSWDLTGNTIYF
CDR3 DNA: TGTGCCAGTAGTTGGGACTTAACTGGAAACACCATATATTTT

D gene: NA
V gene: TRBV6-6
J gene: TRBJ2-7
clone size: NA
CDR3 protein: CASSHGFQGSSEQYF
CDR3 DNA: TGTGCCAGCAGCCACGGGTTCCAGGGCTCTTCCGAGCAGTACTTC

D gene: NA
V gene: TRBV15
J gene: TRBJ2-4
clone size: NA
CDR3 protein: CATSVQHREIQYF
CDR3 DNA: TGTGCCACCAGCGTACAGCACAGGGAAATTCAGTACTTC

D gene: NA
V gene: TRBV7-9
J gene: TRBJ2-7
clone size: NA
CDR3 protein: CASSLGGATVPYEQYF
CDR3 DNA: TGTGCCAGCAGCTTAGGAGGGGCGACCGTCCCCTACGAGCAGTACTTC

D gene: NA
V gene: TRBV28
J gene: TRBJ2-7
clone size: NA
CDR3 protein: CASRTGSYEQYF
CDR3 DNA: TGTGCCAGCAGGACAGGTTCCTACGAGCAGTACTTC

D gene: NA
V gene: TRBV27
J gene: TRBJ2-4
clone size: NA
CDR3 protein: CASSLSGTGDFIQYF
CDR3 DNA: TGTGCCAGCAGTTTATCGGGGACCGGGGATTTCATTCAGTACTTC

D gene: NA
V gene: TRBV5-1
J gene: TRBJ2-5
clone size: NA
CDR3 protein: CACKTGTFQETQYF
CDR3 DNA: TGCGCCTGCAAAACAGGCACCTTCCAAGAGACCCAGTACTTC

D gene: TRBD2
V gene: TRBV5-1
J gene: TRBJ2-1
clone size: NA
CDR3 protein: CASSLGLAGDEQFF
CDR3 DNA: TGCGCCAGCAGCTTGGGACTAGCGGGTGATGAGCAGTTCTTC

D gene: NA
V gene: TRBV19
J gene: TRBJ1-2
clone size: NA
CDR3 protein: CASRRDPGGYTF
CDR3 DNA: TGTGCCAGTAGACGGGACCCCGGCGGCTACACCTTC

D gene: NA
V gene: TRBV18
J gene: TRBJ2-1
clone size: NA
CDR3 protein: CASSHASLREQFF
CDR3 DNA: TGTGCCAGCTCACATGCTAGCCTTCGTGAGCAGTTCTTC

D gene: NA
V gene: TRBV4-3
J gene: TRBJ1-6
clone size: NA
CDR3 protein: CASSQGTLYNSPLHF
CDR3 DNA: TGCGCCAGCAGCCAAGGGACTCTTTATAATTCACCCCTCCACTTT

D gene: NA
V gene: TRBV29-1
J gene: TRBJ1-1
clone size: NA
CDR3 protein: CSVQLLGAFF
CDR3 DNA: TGCAGCGTACAACTATTGGGGGCTTTCTTT

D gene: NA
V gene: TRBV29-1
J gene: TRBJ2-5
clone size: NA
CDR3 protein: CSVSTHQETQYF
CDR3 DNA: TGCAGCGTTTCAACTCACCAAGAGACCCAGTACTTC

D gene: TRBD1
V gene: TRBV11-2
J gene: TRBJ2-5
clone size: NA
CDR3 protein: CASSFTGGLETQYF
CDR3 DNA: TGTGCCAGCAGCTTTACAGGGGGTCTGGAGACCCAGTACTTC

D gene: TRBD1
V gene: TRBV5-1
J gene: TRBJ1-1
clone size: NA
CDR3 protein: CASRAGTGEAFF
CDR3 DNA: TGCGCCAGCCGAGCCGGGACAGGTGAAGCTTTCTTT

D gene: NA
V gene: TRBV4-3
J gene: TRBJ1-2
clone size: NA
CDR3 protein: CASSQDPTYYGYTF
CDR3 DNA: TGCGCCAGCAGCCAAGATCCCACATACTATGGCTACACCTTC

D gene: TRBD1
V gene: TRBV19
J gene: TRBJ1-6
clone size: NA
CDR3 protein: CASSTLDRGYNSPLHF
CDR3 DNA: TGTGCCAGTAGTACTCTCGACAGGGGGTATAATTCACCCCTCCACTTT

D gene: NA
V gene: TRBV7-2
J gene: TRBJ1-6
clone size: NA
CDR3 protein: CASSFRPWGYNSPLHF
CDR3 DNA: TGTGCCAGCAGCTTTAGACCCTGGGGGTATAATTCACCCCTCCACTTT

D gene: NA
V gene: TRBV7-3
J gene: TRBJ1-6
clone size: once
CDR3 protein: CASSRRPNSPLHF
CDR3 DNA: TGTGCCAGCAGCCGACGACCTAATTCACCCCTCCACTTT

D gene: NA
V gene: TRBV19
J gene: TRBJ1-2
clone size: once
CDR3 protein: CASSLWPLGPGYTF
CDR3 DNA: TGTGCCAGTAGTTTATGGCCCCTGGGACCAGGCTACACCTTC

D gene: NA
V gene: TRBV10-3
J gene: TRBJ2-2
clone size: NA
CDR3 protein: CAIGLTGTGELFF
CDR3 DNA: TGTGCCATAGGCCTAACGGGAACCGGGGAGCTGTTTTTT

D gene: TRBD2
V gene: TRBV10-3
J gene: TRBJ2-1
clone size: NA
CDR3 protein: CAISALAGGSSYNEQFF
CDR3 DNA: TGTGCCATCAGTGCACTAGCGGGAGGGAGCTCCTACAATGAGCAGTTCTTC

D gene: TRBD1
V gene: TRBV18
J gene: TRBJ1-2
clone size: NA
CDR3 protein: CASSGQENYGYTF
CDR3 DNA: TGTGCCAGCTCGGGACAGGAGAACTATGGCTACACCTTC

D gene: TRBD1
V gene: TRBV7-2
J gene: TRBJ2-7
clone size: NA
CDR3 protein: CASSPGQVYEQYF
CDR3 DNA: TGTGCCAGCAGCCCGGGACAGGTCTACGAGCAGTACTTC

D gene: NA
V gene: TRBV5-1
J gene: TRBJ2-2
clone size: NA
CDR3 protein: CASSFGQAYTGELFF
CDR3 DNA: TGCGCCAGCAGCTTCGGTCAGGCCTACACCGGGGAGCTGTTTTTT

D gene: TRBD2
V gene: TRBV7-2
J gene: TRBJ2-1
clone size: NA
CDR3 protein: CASSSLAGGPYRLFF
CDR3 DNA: TGTGCCAGCAGCTCCCTAGCGGGAGGGCCCTATCGATTGTTCTTC

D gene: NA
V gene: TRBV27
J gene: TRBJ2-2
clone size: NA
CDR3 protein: CASSWGAGDTGELFF
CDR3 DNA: TGTGCCAGCAGTTGGGGGGCAGGGGACACCGGGGAGCTGTTTTTT

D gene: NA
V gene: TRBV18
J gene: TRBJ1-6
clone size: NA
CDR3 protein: CASSPAAASNSPLHF
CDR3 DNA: TGTGCCAGCTCACCCGCGGCAGCCTCGAATTCACCCCTCCACTTT

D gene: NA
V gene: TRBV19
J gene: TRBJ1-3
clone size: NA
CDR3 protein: CATLGGNTIYF
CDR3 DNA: TGTGCCACTCTAGGGGGAAACACCATATATTTT

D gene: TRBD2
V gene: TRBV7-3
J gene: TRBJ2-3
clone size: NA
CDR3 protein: CASSPTSGASPQYF
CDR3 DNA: TGTGCCAGCAGCCCCACTAGCGGGGCTTCGCCGCAGTATTTT

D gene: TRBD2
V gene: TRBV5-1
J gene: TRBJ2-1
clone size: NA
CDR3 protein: CASTPPGGGPYNEQFF
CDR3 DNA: TGCGCCAGTACTCCGCCGGGCGGGGGGCCCTACAATGAGCAGTTCTTC

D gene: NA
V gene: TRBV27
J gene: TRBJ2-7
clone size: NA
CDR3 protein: CASSGSFYEQYF
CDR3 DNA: TGTGCCAGCAGTGGCAGTTTCTACGAGCAGTACTTC

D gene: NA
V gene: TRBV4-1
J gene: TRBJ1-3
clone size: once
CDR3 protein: CASSPPSEGSGNTIYF
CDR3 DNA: TGCGCCAGCAGCCCCCCCTCCGAGGGGTCTGGAAACACCATATATTTT

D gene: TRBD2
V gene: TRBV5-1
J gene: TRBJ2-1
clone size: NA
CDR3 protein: CASRKGGIIRQSSYNEQFF
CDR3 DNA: TGCGCCAGCAGAAAGGGAGGGATAATTCGCCAAAGCTCCTACAATGAGCAGTTCTTC

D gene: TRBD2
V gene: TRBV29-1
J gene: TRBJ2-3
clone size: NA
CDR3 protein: CSVEREAETQYF
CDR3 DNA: TGCAGCGTCGAGCGGGAGGCCGAGACGCAGTATTTT

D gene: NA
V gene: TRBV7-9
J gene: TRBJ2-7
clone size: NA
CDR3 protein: CASSPRGPYEQYF
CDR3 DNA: TGTGCCAGCAGCCCCAGGGGTCCCTACGAGCAGTACTTC

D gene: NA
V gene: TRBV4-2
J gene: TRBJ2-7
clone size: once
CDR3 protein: CASSQEENAAKQYF
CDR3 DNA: TGTGCCAGCAGCCAAGAGGAAAATGCGGCAAAGCAGTACTTC

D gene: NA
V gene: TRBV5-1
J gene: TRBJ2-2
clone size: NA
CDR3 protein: CASSLDGPLTGELFF
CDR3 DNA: TGCGCCAGCAGCTTGGATGGACCCCTCACCGGGGAGCTGTTTTTT

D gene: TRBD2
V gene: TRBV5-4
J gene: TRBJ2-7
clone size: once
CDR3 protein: CASSLWSTSGGWYF
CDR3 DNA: TGTGCCAGCAGCTTGTGGTCGACTAGCGGAGGTTGGTACTTC

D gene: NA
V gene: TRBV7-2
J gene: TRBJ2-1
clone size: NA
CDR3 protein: CASDRDPGAAEQFF
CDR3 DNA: TGTGCCAGCGATCGGGACCCAGGGGCGGCCGAGCAGTTCTTC

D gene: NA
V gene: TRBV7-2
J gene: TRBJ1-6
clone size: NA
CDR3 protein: CASSLVSGVGSPLHF
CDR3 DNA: TGTGCCAGCAGCTTAGTTAGCGGGGTCGGGTCACCCCTCCACTTT

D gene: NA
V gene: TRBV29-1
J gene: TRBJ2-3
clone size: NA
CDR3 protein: CSVESLAVSGGGTQYF
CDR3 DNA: TGCAGCGTTGAATCCCTAGCGGTCTCCGGGGGCGGTACGCAGTATTTT

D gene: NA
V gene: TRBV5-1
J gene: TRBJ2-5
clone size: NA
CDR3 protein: CASNPAPGEETQYF
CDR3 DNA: TGCGCCAGCAACCCTGCGCCGGGGGAAGAGACCCAGTACTTC

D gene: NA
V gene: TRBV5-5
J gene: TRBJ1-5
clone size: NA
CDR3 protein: CASSRTPGSNQPQHF
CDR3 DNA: TGTGCCAGCAGCAGGACCCCAGGAAGCAATCAGCCCCAGCATTTT

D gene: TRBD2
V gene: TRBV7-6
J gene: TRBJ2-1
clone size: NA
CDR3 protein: CASSLRTSGSSYNEQFF
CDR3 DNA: TGTGCCAGCAGCTTAAGGACTAGCGGGAGCTCCTACAATGAGCAGTTCTTC

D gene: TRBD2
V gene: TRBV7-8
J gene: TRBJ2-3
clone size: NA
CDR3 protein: CASSLETSGYADTQYF
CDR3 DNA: TGTGCCAGCAGCTTAGAGACTAGCGGGTATGCAGATACGCAGTATTTT

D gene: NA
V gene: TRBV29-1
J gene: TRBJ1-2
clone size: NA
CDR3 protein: CSAIIRGYGYTF
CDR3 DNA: TGCAGCGCTATCATCAGGGGCTATGGCTACACCTTC

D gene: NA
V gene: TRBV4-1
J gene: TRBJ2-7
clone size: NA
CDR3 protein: CASSQGGVTYEQYF
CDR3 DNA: TGCGCCAGCAGCCAAGGGGGAGTCACCTACGAGCAGTACTTC